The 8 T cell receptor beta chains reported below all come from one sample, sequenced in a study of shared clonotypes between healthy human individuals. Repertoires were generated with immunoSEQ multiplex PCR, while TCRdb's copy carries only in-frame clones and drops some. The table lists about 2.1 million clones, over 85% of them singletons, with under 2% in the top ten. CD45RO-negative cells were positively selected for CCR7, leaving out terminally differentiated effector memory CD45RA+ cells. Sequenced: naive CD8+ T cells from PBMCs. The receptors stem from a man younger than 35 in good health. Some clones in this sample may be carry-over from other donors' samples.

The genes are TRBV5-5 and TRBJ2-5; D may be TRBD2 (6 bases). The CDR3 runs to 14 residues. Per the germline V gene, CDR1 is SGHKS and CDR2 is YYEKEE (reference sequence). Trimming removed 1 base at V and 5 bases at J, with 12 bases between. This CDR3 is CASSLRRARETQYF. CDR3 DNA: TGTGCCAGCAGCTTGAGGAGGGCGAGGGAGACCCAGTACTTC.

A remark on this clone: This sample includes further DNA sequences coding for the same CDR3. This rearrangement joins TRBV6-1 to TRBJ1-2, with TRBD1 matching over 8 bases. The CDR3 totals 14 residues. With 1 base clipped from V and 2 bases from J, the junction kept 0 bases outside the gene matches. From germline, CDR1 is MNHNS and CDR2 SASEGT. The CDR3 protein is CASSEGTGNYGYTF. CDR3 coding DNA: TGTGCCAGCAGTGAAGGGACAGGGAACTATGGCTACACCTTC.

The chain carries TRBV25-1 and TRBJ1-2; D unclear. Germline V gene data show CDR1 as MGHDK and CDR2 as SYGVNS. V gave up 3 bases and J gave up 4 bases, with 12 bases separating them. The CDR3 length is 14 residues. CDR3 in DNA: TGTGCCAGCAGTGATGGGATCGCGGCCTATGGCTACACCTTC. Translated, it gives CASSDGIAAYGYTF.

CDR3 nucleotide sequence: TGTGCCAGCTCCGACGACGGTGTCTACGAGCAGTACTTC. It yields the protein CASSDDGVYEQYF. The chain carries TRBV6-5 and TRBJ2-7; the D is unclear. V was cut by 8 bases and J by 3 bases, with 14 bases left in between. Germline V gives CDR1 MNHEY, CDR2 SVGAGI. The CDR3 has 13 residues.

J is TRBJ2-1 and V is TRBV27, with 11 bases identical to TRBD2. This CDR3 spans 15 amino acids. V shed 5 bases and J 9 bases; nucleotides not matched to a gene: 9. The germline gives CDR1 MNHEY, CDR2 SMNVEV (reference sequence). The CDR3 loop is CASSPIAGGIAEQFF. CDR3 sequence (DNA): TGTGCCAGCAGTCCTATAGCGGGAGGGATCGCTGAGCAGTTCTTC.

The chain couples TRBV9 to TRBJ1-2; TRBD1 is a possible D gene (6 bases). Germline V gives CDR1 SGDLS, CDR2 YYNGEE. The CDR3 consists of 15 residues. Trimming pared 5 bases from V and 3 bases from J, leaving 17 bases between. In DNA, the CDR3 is TGTGCCAGCAGTTCAGAGGAAGGGGGGGACTATGGCTACACCTTC. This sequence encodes CASSSEEGGDYGYTF.

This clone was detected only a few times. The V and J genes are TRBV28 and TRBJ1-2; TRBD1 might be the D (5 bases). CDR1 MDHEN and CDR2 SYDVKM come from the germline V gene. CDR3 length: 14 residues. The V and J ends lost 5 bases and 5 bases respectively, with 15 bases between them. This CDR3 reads CASSGYRSEYGYTF. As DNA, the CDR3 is TGTGCCAGCAGTGGATACAGGTCGGAGTATGGCTACACCTTC.

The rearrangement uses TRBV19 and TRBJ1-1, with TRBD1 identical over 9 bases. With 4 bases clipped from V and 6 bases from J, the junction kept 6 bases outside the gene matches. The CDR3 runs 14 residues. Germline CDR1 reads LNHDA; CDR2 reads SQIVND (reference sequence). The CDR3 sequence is CASSTLDRGPEAFF. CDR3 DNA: TGTGCCAGTAGTACCCTGGACAGGGGCCCTGAAGCTTTCTTT.